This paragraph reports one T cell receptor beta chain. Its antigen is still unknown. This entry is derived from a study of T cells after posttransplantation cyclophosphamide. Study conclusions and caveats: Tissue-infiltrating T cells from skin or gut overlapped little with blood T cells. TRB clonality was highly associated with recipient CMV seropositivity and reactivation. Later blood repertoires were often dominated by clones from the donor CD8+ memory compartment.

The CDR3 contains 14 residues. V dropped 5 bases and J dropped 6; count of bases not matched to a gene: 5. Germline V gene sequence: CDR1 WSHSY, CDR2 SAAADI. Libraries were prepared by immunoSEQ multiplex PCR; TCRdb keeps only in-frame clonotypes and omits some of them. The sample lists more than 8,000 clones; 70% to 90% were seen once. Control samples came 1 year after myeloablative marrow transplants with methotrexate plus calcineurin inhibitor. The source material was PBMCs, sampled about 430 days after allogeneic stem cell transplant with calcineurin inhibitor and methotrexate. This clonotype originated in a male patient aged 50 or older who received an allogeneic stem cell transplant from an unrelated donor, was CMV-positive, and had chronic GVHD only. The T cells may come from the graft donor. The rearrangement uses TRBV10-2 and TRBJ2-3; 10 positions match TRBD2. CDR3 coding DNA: TGCGCCAGCAGTTTAGCGGGAGGAGCGGATACGCAGTATTTT. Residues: CASSLAGGADTQYF.